This T cell receptor (beta chain) was captured by sequencing in a study of blood T cell repertoires in COVID-19 (dated by TCRdb to 2019 to 2021). Regarding the complete study: Samples covering the acute and convalescent phases of COVID-19 were provided by collaborators in the United States, Italy and Spain. The prospective study material was composed of cDNA or gDNA derived from T cells, B-cell-depleted T cells, or PBMCs. Deeply sampled blood TCRbeta repertoires from subjects exposed to, actively infected with, or recovered from COVID-19 were included in the dataset. The repertoires were released in a freely available public database intended as a resource for research on the immune response to SARS-CoV-2. The samples were drawn from the first 160 participants of the ongoing ImmuneRACE study and from some 1,300 subjects provided by 6 global collaborators. Nearly every sample came with metadata listing a de-identified subject ID, COVID-19 status, age in years and sex. HLA class I and class II types, where available, came from metadata supplied by the sample provider rather than from assay-based typing.

TCRbeta CDR3 regions were amplified from genomic DNA using the immunoSEQ Assay, a bias-controlled multiplex PCR. As for the original processing: The number of nucleated cells in each sample was estimated from the amplification of reference gene primers within the assay. To quantify the absolute abundance of each unique TCRbeta CDR3 rearrangement, sequence reads were collapsed and filtered. For each sample, productive Simpson clonality was calculated as the square root of Simpson's diversity index over productive rearrangements. TCRdb mirrors the immuneACCESS table, restricted to in-frame sequences. Some clones are absent from its copies; in checked studies, under half trace to an unresolved V gene, and the reason for the others is unknown. V and J calls and clone size are those listed in that table; D and trimming were worked out from the DNA. Counted in this sample were around 250,000 clones; roughly 83% of them appeared once. The ten most abundant clones make up roughly an eighth of the sample.

V ends up 1 base short and J 6 bases short, with an unmatched junction base count of 7. The CDR3 covers 15 residues, taking in both the cysteine and the phenylalanine. Only the CDR3 portion is preserved as DNA: 45 bases, with reading frame beginning at the first base. The germline V gene yields SGHTA for CDR1 and FQGNSA for CDR2. Collaborating institutions collected whole blood in K2EDTA tubes following their own protocols. For TCRbeta analysis, collaborator samples were shipped as frozen whole blood, as isolated PBMCs, or as DNA extracted from either sample type. On the study overall, not on this receptor specifically: Clinical and demographic metadata were provided uncurated, with the amount varying by source and participant.

In its sample, this clone was seen once. Its recognized antigen is unknown. No base quality information exists; no much larger clone differs at one position. Here the chain combines TRBV7-2 and TRBJ1-2, with TRBD1 matching 8 junction bases. The clonotype was recovered from a man older than 75 with acute or convalescent COVID-19. The sequenced sample was peripheral blood. The CDR3 loop reads CASSLDRRGRNGYTF. The DNA sequence follows: TGTGCCAGCAGCTTAGACCGCAGGGGGCGGAATGGCTACACCTTC.